This T cell receptor beta chain was sequenced for a study of cytomegalovirus exposure and HLA in healthy donors. General study findings and limits: CMV serostatus was the only recorded immune exposure for donors. The study flagged approximately 180 TCR beta chains as cytomegalovirus-associated. For most TCR beta V segments, an earlier analysis put the productive rate at about 87% or about 30% of the time.

Per germline, CDR1 SGHRS and CDR2 YFSETQ. This CDR3 comprises 16 residues. V lost 0 bases and J lost 5; bases outside the gene matches: 8. In regard to this clone: Its antigen is as yet unknown.

This PCR relied on a set of 60 Vbeta primers and 13 Jbeta primers. Clones were read by immunoSEQ multiplex PCR, and TCRdb kept only the in-frame ones, dropping some. The sample has 35,000 to 45,000 clones; around 82% are singletons. The origin of this receptor is a woman between 18 and 29 years old in good health and CMV-seropositive. The chain joins TRBV5-1 to TRBJ1-1; the match to TRBD1 covers 9 bases. The sequencing input was PBMCs. The CDR3 loop reads CASSLVSGQGLTEAFF. DNA for the CDR3: TGCGCCAGCAGCTTGGTATCGGGACAGGGTTTAACTGAAGCTTTCTTT.